The 13 T cell receptor beta chains below all came from one sample that was sequenced in a study of response to subunit inactivated influenza vaccine. TCRdb analysed the RT-PCR reads with MiXCR anew, one entry per CDR3 protein. The top ten hold roughly 7.6% of the sample, which has 600,000 to 700,000 distinct CDR3 sequences, around 13% seen once. The sample was PBMCs from blood, taken around two weeks before vaccination. These receptors all stem from a man aged 50 to 59 who received an inactivated influenza vaccine.

The V gene is TRBV28, the J gene TRBJ2-1; D may be TRBD1 (6 bases). CDR3 length equals 15 residues. Trimming removed 5 bases at V and 3 bases at J, with 14 bases between. Germline CDR1 reads MDHEN; CDR2 reads SYDVKM. The CDR3 nucleotides read TGTGCCAGCAGTCCTCGGACAGATCTCTACAATGAGCAGTTCTTC. Translated, it gives CASSPRTDLYNEQFF.

This chain connects TRBV20-1 to TRBJ2-7, with D maybe TRBD1 (7 bases). From germline, CDR1 is DFQATT and CDR2 SNEGSKA (reference sequence). The CDR3 spans 16 residues. With 0 bases removed from V and 3 bases from J, the gap between germline ends came to 18 bases. The DNA for the CDR3 is TGCAGTGCTAGAGATCCAGGGGGGATTGGGATCTACGAGCAGTACTTC. As protein: CSARDPGGIGIYEQYF.

The rearrangement uses TRBV12-3 or TRBV12-4 and TRBJ2-1; D is possibly TRBD1 (6 bases). CDR3 length equals 11 residues. Trimming left V 5 bases short and J 15 bases short, with 14 bases between. CDR3 nucleotide sequence: TGTGCCAGCAGTCCCGACAGGCTGCGGTTCTTC. Its translation: CASSPDRLRFF.

The table lists this clonotype with a few counts. The gene calls are TRBV7-9 and TRBJ2-1; 9 bases match TRBD2. Germline values: CDR1 SEHNR, CDR2 FQNEAQ (reference sequence). The length of the CDR3 is 16 residues. The trim removed 7 bases at V and 4 bases at J, leaving 11 bases unmatched. CDR3 residues: CASTPRGGVRYNEQFF. Written as DNA, the CDR3 is TGTGCCAGCACCCCGCGGGGGGGAGTTAGGTACAATGAGCAGTTCTTC.

The CDR3 loop is CASRRAGGRTGELFF. In DNA, the CDR3 is TGTGCCAGCAGAAGAGCGGGGGGGCGAACCGGGGAGCTGTTTTTT. V gene TRBV3-1 combines with J gene TRBJ2-2; 10 bases agree with TRBD2. V dropped 6 bases and J dropped 5; count of bases not matched to a gene: 6. Germline CDR1 is LGHDT and CDR2 is YNNKEL (reference sequence). CDR3 length: 15 residues.

CDR3 region: CASRWTSGGRRHNEQFF. DNA of the CDR3: TGTGCCAGCAGGTGGACTAGCGGGGGCCGTCGTCACAATGAGCAGTTCTTC. The chain is built from TRBV7-9 and TRBJ2-1; 13 nucleotides align to TRBD2. The length of the CDR3 is 17 residues. Per the germline V gene, CDR1 is SEHNR and CDR2 is FQNEAQ (reference sequence). The V gene end was trimmed by 6 bases and the J gene end by 5 bases; junction bases not matched to a gene: 10.

This clonotype was counted at least ten times. This chain joins TRBV29-1 and TRBJ1-5; the D is unclear. Germline CDR1 reads SQVTM; CDR2 reads ANQGSEA. V lost 4 bases to trimming and J lost 4 bases, with 11 bases between them. This CDR3 has 13 residues. CDR3 residues: CSVVEGRNQPQHF. The CDR3 coding sequence is TGCAGCGTTGTCGAGGGAAGGAATCAGCCCCAGCATTTT.

J is TRBJ2-2 and V is TRBV24-1; D perhaps matches TRBD2 (5 bases). CDR3 length: 14 amino acids. V lost 6 bases and J 4 bases, leaving 11 bases between the germline ends. Per the germline V gene, CDR1 is KGHDR and CDR2 is SFDVKD. CDR3 DNA sequence: TGTGCCACCAGTATGGTAGGGAGCACCGGGGAGCTGTTTTTT. Translation: CATSMVGSTGELFF.

This clonotype was counted only a few times. The V call is TRBV9, the J call TRBJ2-3; weak D call: TRBD2 (5 bases). This CDR3 comprises 15 residues. The V gene lost 0 bases and the J gene lost 0 bases, with 8 bases spanning the gap. Germline V gives CDR1 SGDLS, CDR2 YYNGEE. This CDR3 is CASSVGGSSTDTQYF. The CDR3 nucleotides read TGTGCCAGCAGCGTAGGAGGGTCAAGCACAGATACGCAGTATTTT.

The chain links TRBV5-5 to TRBJ1-5, with D unclear. In germline, CDR1 is SGHKS, CDR2 YYEKEE (reference sequence). The V end lost 3 bases, the J end lost 0 bases, and 10 bases lay between the germline ends. The CDR3 runs 15 residues. The CDR3 DNA sequence: TGTGCCAGCAGCTCGAGGGCAGCTAGCAATCAGCCCCAGCATTTT. Translating it yields CASSSRAASNQPQHF. The variable domain in full, with the rest retrieved from reference TRBV5-5 and TRBJ1-5, is DAGVTQSPTHLIKTRGQQVTLRCSPISGHKSVSWYQQVLGQGPQFIFQYYEKEERGRGNFPDRFSARQFPNYSSELNVNALLLGDSALYLCASSSRAASNQPQHFGDGTRLSIL.

This clonotype was picked up many times. The chain recombines TRBV20-1 with TRBJ2-2; possible D gene TRBD2, 5 bases. CDR1 is DFQATT, CDR2 SNEGSKA, per germline (reference sequence). The CDR3 is 15 amino acids. V was pared by 3 bases and J by 7 bases, with 18 bases between. The CDR3 DNA reads TGCAGTGCTAGGGGTCCGGGGAAGAGTATCGGGGAGCTGTTTTTT. It codes for CSARGPGKSIGELFF.

This clonotype was detected only a few times. This chain uses TRBV6-1 with TRBJ1-2; perhaps TRBD1 as D (5 bases). The CDR3 contains 15 residues. The germline V gene encodes CDR1 MNHNS and CDR2 SASEGT. The V gene lost 2 bases and the J gene lost 5 bases, with 15 bases spanning the gap. CDR3 in amino acids: CASSEQPTETYGYTF. The CDR3 nucleotides read TGTGCCAGCAGTGAACAGCCGACAGAAACTTATGGCTACACCTTC.

The chain joins TRBV11-2 to TRBJ2-1; D remains ambiguous. CDR1 and CDR2 from the germline V gene are SGHAT and FQNNGV. The CDR3 is 13 amino acids. V was pared by 1 base and J by 6 bases, with 7 bases between. Written as DNA, the CDR3 is TGTGCCAGCAGCTTAGGTTGGTTCAATGAGCAGTTCTTC. Residues: CASSLGWFNEQFF.